The entry that follows covers one T cell receptor (beta chain) sequence. The antigen remains unidentified. It was with a sample-barcoded 5' primer and a J-beta primer mix that a second PCR of roughly 7 to 12 cycles was run. Using its own MiXCR run on the 5' RACE reads, TCRdb lists one record per CDR3 protein. The table shows roughly 800,000 distinct CDR3 sequences, with roughly 50% occurring only once. The data derive from a study of blood T cells in healthy people across ages. General study results and limits: Naive CD4+ cell counts and diversity both ran higher in long-lived than in aged donors.

The V gene lost 3 bases and the J gene lost 9 bases, with 15 bases spanning the gap. The CDR3 consists of 14 residues. Germline V gene sequence: CDR1 DFQATT, CDR2 SNEGSKA (reference sequence). Those donating, healthy Caucasian individuals from Russia, were aged roughly 6 to 100. Material: blood. The chain is built from TRBV20-1 and TRBJ1-6; D gene unclear. This receptor was identified in a man older than 75 in good health. CDR3 coding DNA: TGCAGTGCTAGGCCCTCTGGGCTGGGTTCACCCCTCCACTTT. The encoded protein is CSARPSGLGSPLHF.